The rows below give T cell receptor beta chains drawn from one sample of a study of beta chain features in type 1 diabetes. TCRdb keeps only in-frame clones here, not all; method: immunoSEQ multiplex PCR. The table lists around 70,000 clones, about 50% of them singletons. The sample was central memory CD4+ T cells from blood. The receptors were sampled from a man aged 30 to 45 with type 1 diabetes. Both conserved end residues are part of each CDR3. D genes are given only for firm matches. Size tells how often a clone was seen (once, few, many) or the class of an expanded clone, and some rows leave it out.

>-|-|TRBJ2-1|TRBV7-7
TGTGCCAGCAGCTCAACCCGGGGCTCCTACAATGAGCAGTTCTTC
CASSSTRGSYNEQFF
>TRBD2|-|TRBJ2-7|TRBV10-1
TGCGCCAGCAGTGAGGGACTACGGACTAGCGAGTTCTACGAGCAGTACTTC
CASSEGLRTSEFYEQYF
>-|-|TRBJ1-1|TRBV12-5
TGTGCTAGTGGTTCCATAAGGGGAGGGGAGAACACTGAAGCTTTCTTT
CASGSIRGGENTEAFF
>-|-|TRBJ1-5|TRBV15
TGTGCCACCAGCGGCCACAATCAGCCCCAGCATTTT
CATSGHNQPQHF
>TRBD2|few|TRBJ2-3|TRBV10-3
TGTGCCAGCCGGACTAGCGGAGTCACAGATACGCAGTATTTT
CASRTSGVTDTQYF
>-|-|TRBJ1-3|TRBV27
TGTGCCAGCACTCGCTCTGGAAACACCATATATTTT
CASTRSGNTIYF
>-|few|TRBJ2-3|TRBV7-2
TGTGCCAGCCCGCGGCGCCCTCGAGATACGCAGTATTTT
CASPRRPRDTQYF
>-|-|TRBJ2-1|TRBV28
TGTGCCAGCAGCCTAACAGACCAGGGGCCCTACAATGAGCAGTTCTTC
CASSLTDQGPYNEQFF
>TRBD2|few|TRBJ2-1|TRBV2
TGTGCCAGCACCCCTAGGCCTAGCGGGGGTGGAAATGAGCAGTTCTTC
CASTPRPSGGGNEQFF
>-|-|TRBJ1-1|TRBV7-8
TGTGCCAGCAGCCCTCCGGGACTAGAAGCTTTCTTT
CASSPPGLEAFF
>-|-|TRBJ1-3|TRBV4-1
TGCGCCAGCAGCCAAGAAAGCCAGAGGCCAAGCTCTGGAAACACCATATATTTT
CASSQESQRPSSGNTIYF
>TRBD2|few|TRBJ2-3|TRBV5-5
TGTGCCAGCATGGGGTACGGGGGGACAGATACGCAGTATTTT
CASMGYGGTDTQYF
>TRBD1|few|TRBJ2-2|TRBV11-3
TGTGCCAGCAGCCTCGGACAGGGGTATACCGGGGAGCTGTTTTTT
CASSLGQGYTGELFF
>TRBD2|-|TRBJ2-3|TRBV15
TGTGCCACCAGCAAAGGGCGGGGGGGCATCGATACGCAGTATTTT
CATSKGRGGIDTQYF
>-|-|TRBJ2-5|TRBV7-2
TGTGCCAGCAGCCCCCGGTTAGCTGAGACCCAGTACTTC
CASSPRLAETQYF
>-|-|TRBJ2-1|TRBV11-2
TGTGCCAGCAGCTTTGGCAGGTACAATGAGCAGTTCTTC
CASSFGRYNEQFF
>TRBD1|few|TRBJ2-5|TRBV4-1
TGCGCCAGCAGCCTGACAGGGGGAACGGGAGAGACCCAGTACTTC
CASSLTGGTGETQYF
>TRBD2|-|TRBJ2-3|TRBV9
TGTGCCAGCAGCGCCACGAGCGGGAGGTCGGATACGCAGTATTTT
CASSATSGRSDTQYF
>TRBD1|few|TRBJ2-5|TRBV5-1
TGCGCCAGCAGCTTCGGACAGGCCGCAGAGACCCAGTACTTC
CASSFGQAAETQYF
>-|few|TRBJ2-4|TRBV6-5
TGTGCCAGCAGTGGACACGGCACCAAAAACATTCAGTACTTC
CASSGHGTKNIQYF
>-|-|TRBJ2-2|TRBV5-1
TGCGCCAGCAATGAGCAGGGGCCTTTCACCGGGGAGCTGTTTTTT
CASNEQGPFTGELFF
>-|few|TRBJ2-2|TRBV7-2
TGTGCCAGCAGCTATAAGCTTCGGACAACCGGGGAGCTGTTTTTT
CASSYKLRTTGELFF
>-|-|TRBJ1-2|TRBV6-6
TGTGCCAGCAGTTACTCGGACAGTACTAACTATGGCTACACCTTC
CASSYSDSTNYGYTF
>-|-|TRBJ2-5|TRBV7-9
TGTGCCAGCAGCTCCATTATTCAGGGCCCTGGGTTAGGAGAAGAGACCCAGTACTTC
CASSSIIQGPGLGEETQYF
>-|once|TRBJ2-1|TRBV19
TGTGCCAGTAGTGAGTGGAATGAGCAGTTCTTC
CASSEWNEQFF
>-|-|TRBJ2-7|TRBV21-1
TGTGCCAGCCTGACTGCGCCCTACGAGCAGTACTTC
CASLTAPYEQYF
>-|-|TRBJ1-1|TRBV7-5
TGTGCCAGAAGCTCCGAGGGACAACGGAACACTGAAGCTTTCTTT
CARSSEGQRNTEAFF
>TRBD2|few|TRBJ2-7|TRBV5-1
TGCGCCAGCAGCTTCGCACCCTCGCGACTAGCGGAGTCCTACGAGCAGTACTTC
CASSFAPSRLAESYEQYF
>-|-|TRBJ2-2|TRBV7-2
TGTGCCAGCAGCCGGAGGGTATCTGGGGAGCTGTTTTTT
CASSRRVSGELFF
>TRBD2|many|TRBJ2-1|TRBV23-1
TGCGCCAGCAGTCAGCCCCCGGGGACTAGCGGGATCCGCTCCTACAATGAGCAGTTCTTC
CASSQPPGTSGIRSYNEQFF
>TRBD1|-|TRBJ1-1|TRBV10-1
TGCGCCAGTGGGACAGACTTGAACACTGAAGCTTTCTTT
CASGTDLNTEAFF
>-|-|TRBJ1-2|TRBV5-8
TGTGCCAGCAGCTTGGGAGGAAGAACCGGCTACACCTTC
CASSLGGRTGYTF
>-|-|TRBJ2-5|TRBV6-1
TGTGCCAGTGCGCCTGACATCCAAGAGACCCAGTACTTC
CASAPDIQETQYF
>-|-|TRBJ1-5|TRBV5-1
TGCGCCAGCAGCCAGGCGAGCGGTCAGCCCCAGCATTTT
CASSQASGQPQHF
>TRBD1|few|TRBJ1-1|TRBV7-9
TGTGCCAGCAGCTGGGGACAGGCCACTGAAGCTTTCTTT
CASSWGQATEAFF
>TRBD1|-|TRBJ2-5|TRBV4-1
TGCGCCAGCAGCCTGGGACAGGGGGCTTGGGGAGAGACCCAGTACTTC
CASSLGQGAWGETQYF
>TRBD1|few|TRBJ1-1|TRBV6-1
TGTGCCAGCAGTGAAGACCTCGCAGTGGGACAGAGAGTTTTCTTT
CASSEDLAVGQRVFF
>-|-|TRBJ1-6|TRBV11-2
TGTGCCAGCAGCTCGGACTTTAATTCACCCCTCCACTTT
CASSSDFNSPLHF
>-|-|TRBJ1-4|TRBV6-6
TGTGCCAGCAGTTACTCGCGGGGGGACAATGAAAAACTGTTTTTT
CASSYSRGDNEKLFF
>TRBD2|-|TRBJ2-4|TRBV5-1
TGCGCCAGCAGCCTAGCGGGAGATGCCAAAAACATTCAGTACTTC
CASSLAGDAKNIQYF
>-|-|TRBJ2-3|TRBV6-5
TGTGCCAGCACCCAGTCGGGATCAGATACGCAGTATTTT
CASTQSGSDTQYF
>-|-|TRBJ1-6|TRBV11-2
TGTGCCAGCAGCTCCTCCTTCATGAGGGATTCACCCCTCCACTTT
CASSSSFMRDSPLHF